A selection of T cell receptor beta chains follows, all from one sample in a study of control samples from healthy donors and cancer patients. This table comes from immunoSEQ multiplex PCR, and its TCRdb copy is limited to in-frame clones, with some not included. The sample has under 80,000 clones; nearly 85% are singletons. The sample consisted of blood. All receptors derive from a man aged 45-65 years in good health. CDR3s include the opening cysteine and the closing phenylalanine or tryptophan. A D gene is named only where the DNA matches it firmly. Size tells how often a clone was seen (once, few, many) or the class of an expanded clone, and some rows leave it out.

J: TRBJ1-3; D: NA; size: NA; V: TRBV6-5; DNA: TGTGCCAGCAGCGCCGTCATAGGTAACACCATATATTTT; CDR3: CASSAVIGNTIYF
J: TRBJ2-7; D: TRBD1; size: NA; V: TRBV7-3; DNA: TGTGCCAGCAGCTTAACAGGAGACAGGGGCGACGAGCAGTACTTC; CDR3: CASSLTGDRGDEQYF
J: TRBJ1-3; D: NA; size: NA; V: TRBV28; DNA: TGTGCCAGCAGTCCCCGGGGTTATGACACGACCATATATTTT; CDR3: CASSPRGYDTTIYF
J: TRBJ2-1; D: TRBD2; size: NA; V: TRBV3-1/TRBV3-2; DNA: TGTGCCAACAGCCGGGTTCTAGCGGGAGTGTTTAACAATGAGCAGTTCTTC; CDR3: CANSRVLAGVFNNEQFF
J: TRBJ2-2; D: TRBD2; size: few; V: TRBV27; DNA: TGTGCCAGCAGTCCCAGAACTAGCGGGAGTGCGAACACCGGGGAGCTGTTTTTT; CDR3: CASSPRTSGSANTGELFF
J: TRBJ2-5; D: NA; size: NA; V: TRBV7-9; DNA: TGTGCCAGCAGCTCCACCGGCTCAGGCGGGTACCAAGAGACCCAGTACTTC; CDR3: CASSSTGSGGYQETQYF
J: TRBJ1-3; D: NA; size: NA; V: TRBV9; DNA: TGTGCCAGCAGCGCGGGACATTACACCATATATTTT; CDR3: CASSAGHYTIYF
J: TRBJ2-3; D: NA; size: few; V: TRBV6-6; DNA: TGTGCCAGCAGTTATCAGGGGCCGGGGTTGGGAGATACGCAGTATTTT; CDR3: CASSYQGPGLGDTQYF
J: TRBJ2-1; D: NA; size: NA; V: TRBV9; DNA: TGTGCCAGCAGCCCAATAGCAGGCACTTTCCCCAGCTACAATGAGCAGTTCTTC; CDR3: CASSPIAGTFPSYNEQFF
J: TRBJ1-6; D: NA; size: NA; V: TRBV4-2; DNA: TGTGCCAGCAGCCAAGAAACATCAAACCCCGGGGGGCTAGTGGGTAATTCACCCCTCCACTTT; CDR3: CASSQETSNPGGLVGNSPLHF
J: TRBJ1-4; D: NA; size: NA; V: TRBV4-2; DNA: TGTGCCAGCAGCCAGAGAGGGGGATGGAATGAAAAACTGTTTTTT; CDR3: CASSQRGGWNEKLFF
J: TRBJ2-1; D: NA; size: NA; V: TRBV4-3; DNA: TGCGCCAGCAGCCAAGATCTTTCTCCTGTCGAGCAGTTCTTC; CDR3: CASSQDLSPVEQFF
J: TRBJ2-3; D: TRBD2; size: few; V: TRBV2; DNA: TGTGCCAGCAGTAAAGGGAGCGGGAGAACAGATACGCAGTATTTT; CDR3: CASSKGSGRTDTQYF
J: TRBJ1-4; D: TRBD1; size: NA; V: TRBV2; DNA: TGTGCCAGCAGTCGGGACAGGGTGGCAACTAATGAAAAACTGTTTTTT; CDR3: CASSRDRVATNEKLFF
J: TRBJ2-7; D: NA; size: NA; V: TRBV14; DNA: TGTGCCAGCAGCCACCAGGGCCCTCCCTACGAGCAGTACTTC; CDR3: CASSHQGPPYEQYF
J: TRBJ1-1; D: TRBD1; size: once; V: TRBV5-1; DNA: TGCGCCAGCAGCTTGACCGGGACAGGGGGGAACACTGAAGCTTTCTTT; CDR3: CASSLTGTGGNTEAFF
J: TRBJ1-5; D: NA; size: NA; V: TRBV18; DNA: TGTGCCAGCTCACCAGCAGGGAGAGGGCAACCCCAGCATTTT; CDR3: CASSPAGRGQPQHF
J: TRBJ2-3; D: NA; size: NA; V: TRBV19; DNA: TGTGCCAGTTCCCTTAAACTAGTGCCAGATACGCAGTATTTT; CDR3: CASSLKLVPDTQYF
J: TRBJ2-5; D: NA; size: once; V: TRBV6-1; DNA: TGTGCCAGCAGTGGAGCCTGGGGGAGAATCCAAGAGACCCAGTACTTC; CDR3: CASSGAWGRIQETQYF
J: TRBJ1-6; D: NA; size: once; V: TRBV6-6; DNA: TGTGCCAGCAGTCCGGGACAAAGTAATTCACCCCTCCACTTT; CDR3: CASSPGQSNSPLHF
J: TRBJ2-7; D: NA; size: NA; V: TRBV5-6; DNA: TGTGCCAGCAGCCCGGGGGCCCTTGAGCAGTACTTC; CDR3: CASSPGALEQYF
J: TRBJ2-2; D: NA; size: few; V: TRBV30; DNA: TGTGCCTGTCAGGGATCGTCGGAGCTGTTTTTT; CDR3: CACQGSSELFF
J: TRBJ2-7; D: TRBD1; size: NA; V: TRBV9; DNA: TGTGCCAGCAGCGCTGACGGACAGGGGACACGGCCTCGGGAGCAGTACTTC; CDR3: CASSADGQGTRPREQYF
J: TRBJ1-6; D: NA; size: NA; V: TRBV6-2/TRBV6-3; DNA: TGTGCCAGCAGTTACCCCCAGGGGAATTCACCCCTCCACTTT; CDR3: CASSYPQGNSPLHF
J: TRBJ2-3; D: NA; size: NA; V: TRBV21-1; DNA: TGTGCCGGCCCATTATACACAGATACGCAGTATTTT; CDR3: CAGPLYTDTQYF
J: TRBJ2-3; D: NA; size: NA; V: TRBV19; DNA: TGTGCCAGTAGTCGGCGGGGATTCACAGATACGCAGTATTTT; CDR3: CASSRRGFTDTQYF
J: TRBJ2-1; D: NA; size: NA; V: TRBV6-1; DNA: TGTGCCAGCAGTGAAGCGGGCAATGAGCAGTTCTTC; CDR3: CASSEAGNEQFF
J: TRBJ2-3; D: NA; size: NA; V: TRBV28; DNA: TGTGCCAGCAGTACAAACACAGATACGCAGTATTTT; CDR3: CASSTNTDTQYF
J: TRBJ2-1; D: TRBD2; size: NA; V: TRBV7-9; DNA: TGTGCCAGCAGCTTGAGTAGCGGGGGATACAATGAGCAGTTCTTC; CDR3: CASSLSSGGYNEQFF
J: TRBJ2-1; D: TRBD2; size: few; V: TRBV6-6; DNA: TGTGCCAGCAGTCTTGGACTAGCGGGAGGGGGAATTGGTAATGAGCAGTTCTTC; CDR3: CASSLGLAGGGIGNEQFF
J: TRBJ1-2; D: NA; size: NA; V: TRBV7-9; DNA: TGTGCCAGCAGCTGGGATTGGTTGGGGAGTGGCTACACCTTC; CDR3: CASSWDWLGSGYTF
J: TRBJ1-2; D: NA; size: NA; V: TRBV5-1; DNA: TGCGCCAGCAGCTTGGCTTTCTCAGGGGCGGACTATGGCTACACCTTC; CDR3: CASSLAFSGADYGYTF
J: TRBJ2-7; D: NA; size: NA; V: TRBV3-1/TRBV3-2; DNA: TGTGCCAGCAGCCTAACGGAGGCCTACGAGCAGTACTTC; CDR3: CASSLTEAYEQYF
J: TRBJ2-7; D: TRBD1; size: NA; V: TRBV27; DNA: TGTGCCAGCAGTTTATTCGGGACAGCCTACGAGCAGTACTTC; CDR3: CASSLFGTAYEQYF
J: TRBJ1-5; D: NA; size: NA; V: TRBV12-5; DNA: TGTGCTAGTGGTTGGATACCCGGGGACCCCCAGCCCCAGCATTTT; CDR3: CASGWIPGDPQPQHF
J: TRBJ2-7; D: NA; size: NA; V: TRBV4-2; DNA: TGTGCCAGCAGCCAAGATAGGGGCGGGAACGAGCAGTACTTC; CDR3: CASSQDRGGNEQYF
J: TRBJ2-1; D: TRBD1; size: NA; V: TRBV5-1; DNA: TGCGCCAGCAGCCCGACAGGGGCCCATGAGCAGTTCTTC; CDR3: CASSPTGAHEQFF
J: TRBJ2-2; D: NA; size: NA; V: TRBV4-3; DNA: TGCGCCAGCAGCCAGGGGGACTCCGACACCGGGGAGCTGTTTTTT; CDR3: CASSQGDSDTGELFF
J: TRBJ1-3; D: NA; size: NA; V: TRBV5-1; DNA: TGCGCCAGCAGCTCGACGGTCTCTGGAAACACCATATATTTT; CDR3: CASSSTVSGNTIYF